These 16 T cell receptor beta chains were all obtained from the same sample, sequenced in a study of CD8 T cells in Susac syndrome. Random hexamers were used to reverse transcribe 0.5 to 1 ug of RNA. In TCRdb, the immunoSEQ multiplex PCR reads were re-called with MiXCR into one record per CDR3 protein. The data show about 200,000 distinct CDR3 sequences, with around 95% seen just once and about 0.093% held by the top ten. Input material: CD4+ T cells from PBMCs. These receptors all come from a human donor with multiple sclerosis.

This clonotype showed up just once. The V and J genes are TRBV24-1 and TRBJ2-5; perhaps TRBD2 as D (6 bases). Trimming removed 3 bases from V and 5 bases from J, with 12 bases in between. This CDR3 has 14 amino acids. From germline, CDR1 is KGHDR and CDR2 SFDVKD. CDR3 DNA sequence: TGTGCCACCAGTGATCCTGTTGGGGGGGAGACCCAGTACTTC. It codes for CATSDPVGGETQYF.

The gene calls are TRBV11-3 and TRBJ2-3; the D gene could be TRBD1 or TRBD2 (5 bases each). This CDR3 is built from 12 residues. The germline V and J ends were trimmed by 5 bases and 7 bases, with 10 bases remaining between them. Germline V CDR1 and CDR2: SGHNT, YENEEA. The CDR3 loop reads CASSRDGYTQYF. The CDR3 DNA follows: TGTGCCAGCAGCAGGGACGGCTATACGCAGTATTTT.

J is TRBJ2-5 and V is TRBV3-1, with TRBD2 matching 11 bases. The J segment lost 4 bases and the V segment lost 2 bases, leaving 6 bases of the junction unmatched. CDR3 size: 16 residues. Germline loops: CDR1 LGHDT, CDR2 YNNKEL (reference sequence). The DNA for the CDR3 is TGTGCCAGCAGCCAACTCGGGACTAGCGGCTCAGAGACCCAGTACTTC. This sequence encodes CASSQLGTSGSETQYF.

The genes are TRBV29-1 and TRBJ2-7; 9 bases fit TRBD1. The CDR3 covers 11 residues. Germline-derived CDR1 and CDR2 are SQVTM and ANQGSEA. The V segment lost 7 bases and the J segment 5 bases; nucleotides outside the gene matches: 3. The CDR3 nucleotides are TGCAGCGGCGGACAGGGGAACGAGCAGTACTTC. It codes for CSGGQGNEQYF.

The V and J genes are TRBV30 and TRBJ2-5, with D perhaps given as TRBD1 or TRBD2 (5 bases each). The CDR3 covers 14 residues. The germline V and J ends were trimmed by 1 base and 1 base, with 10 bases remaining between them. Germline CDR1 is GTSNPN and CDR2 is SVGIG (reference sequence). The CDR3 spells CAWSAHGAQETQYF. CDR3 coding DNA: TGTGCCTGGAGTGCCCACGGGGCCCAAGAGACCCAGTACTTC. The full variable domain, rest sourced from reference TRBV30 and TRBJ2-5, is SQTIHQWPATLVQPVGSPLSLECTVEGTSNPNLYWYRQAAGRGLQLLFYSVGIGQISSEVPQNLSASRPQDRQFILSSKKLLLSDSGFYLCAWSAHGAQETQYFGPGTRLLVL.

The V call is TRBV7-9, the J call TRBJ2-6, with no clear D. The CDR3 loop spans 16 amino acids. Trimming removed 5 bases at V and 0 bases at J, with 11 bases between. Germline V CDR1 and CDR2: SEHNR, FQNEAQ (reference sequence). The CDR3 protein is CASSPALASGANVLTF. The CDR3 DNA reads as TGTGCCAGCAGCCCCGCCCTCGCCTCTGGGGCCAACGTCCTGACTTTC.

This chain connects TRBV7-3 to TRBJ2-1; tentatively, D is TRBD2 (5 bases). Germline assignment: CDR1 SGHTA and CDR2 FQGTGA. Between the trimmed V and J ends, which lost 6 bases and 8 bases, there was a span of 14 bases. The CDR3 has 13 residues. This CDR3 is CASSSLPRDEQFF. As DNA, the CDR3 is TGTGCCAGCAGTTCCCTTCCGAGGGATGAGCAGTTCTTC.

V usage is TRBV29-1 and J usage is TRBJ1-1; the D is unclear. V was trimmed by 2 bases and J by 10 bases, leaving 14 bases between them. CDR3 size: 12 residues. The germline V gene encodes CDR1 SQVTM and CDR2 ANQGSEA. The CDR3 DNA follows: TGCAGCGTTGAAAGGGCAGAGACGGCAGCTTTCTTT. It encodes CSVERAETAAFF.

CDR3 residues: CASSARQNNSPLHF. CDR3 nucleotides: TGCGCCAGCAGTGCACGGCAAAATAATTCACCCCTCCACTTT. The V and J genes are TRBV10-2 and TRBJ1-6; D is unresolved. The CDR3 runs to 14 residues. Germline V gives CDR1 WSHSY, CDR2 SAAADI. V lost 4 bases and J 5 bases, leaving 9 bases between the germline ends.

The genes are TRBV29-1 and TRBJ1-2; D not certain. With 4 bases removed from V and 8 bases from J, the gap between germline ends came to 11 bases. The germline V gene encodes CDR1 SQVTM and CDR2 ANQGSEA. The CDR3 is 11 residues long. CDR3 in DNA: TGCAGCGTTGGGTACTTCTACGGCTACACCTTC. Translation gives CSVGYFYGYTF.

The chain couples TRBV12-3 or TRBV12-4 to TRBJ2-5, with D possibly being TRBD1 (5 bases). The CDR3 length is 16 residues. Trimming removed 5 bases at V and 5 bases at J, with 21 bases between. CDR3 sequence: CASSPSVPTVGETQYF. For the CDR3, the DNA is TGTGCCAGCAGTCCCTCTGTCCCGACAGTGGGGGAGACCCAGTACTTC.

This clonotype appeared once. The V call is TRBV20-1, the J call TRBJ1-5; no reliable D call. Germline CDR1 and CDR2: DFQATT and SNEGSKA (reference sequence). V gave up 7 bases and J gave up 6 bases, with 22 bases separating them. The CDR3 has 15 residues. CDR3 sequence reads: CSVPDGGATSQPQHF. The CDR3 DNA is TGCAGTGTCCCCGACGGAGGCGCTACGAGTCAGCCCCAGCATTTT.

Here the CDR3 DNA reads TGTGCCAGCAGCCAAGAGGGGGGACAATACGAGCAGTACTTC. It codes for CASSQEGGQYEQYF. The V gene is TRBV4-2, the J gene TRBJ2-7; D could derive from TRBD1 or TRBD2 (6 bases each). Trimming stripped 0 bases from V and 4 bases from J, with 10 bases between. The CDR3 length is 14 residues. Germline CDR1 is LGHNA and CDR2 is YNFKEQ.

The chain couples TRBV25-1 to TRBJ2-7; no definite D call. Germline CDR1 is MGHDK and CDR2 is SYGVNS. This CDR3 is built from 14 residues. Between the trimmed V and J ends, which lost 2 bases and 0 bases, there was a span of 8 bases. The CDR3 here is CASSEKANSYEQYF. CDR3 nucleotide sequence: TGTGCCAGCAGTGAAAAGGCCAACTCCTACGAGCAGTACTTC.

This clonotype has only one observation. The CDR3 sequence is CASSLRQNNSPLHF. CDR3 nucleotide sequence: TGTGCCAGCAGCTTAAGACAGAATAATTCACCCCTCCACTTT. V is TRBV7-9 and J is TRBJ1-6, with a tentative D call TRBD1 (5 bases). V was clipped by 2 bases and J by 5 bases, with 7 bases between them. The germline V gene has CDR1 SEHNR and CDR2 FQNEAQ (reference sequence). This CDR3 region has 14 residues.

This clonotype was counted between two and nine times. V is TRBV18 and J is TRBJ2-7; the match to TRBD2 covers 8 bases. J was trimmed by 2 bases and V by 3 bases; bases with no gene match: 12. The CDR3 runs to 17 residues. CDR1 is KGHSH and CDR2 is LQKENI in the germline V gene. The CDR3 nucleotides read TGTGCCAGCTCACCGAGCGCGGGGGGCCCCCCTACCTACGAGCAGTACTTC. Its translation: CASSPSAGGPPTYEQYF.